The entry that follows covers one T cell receptor beta chain sequence. Antigen unknown. The data originate from a study of a mutant IDH1 vaccine in newly diagnosed glioma. Assay: immunoSEQ multiplex PCR; the TCRdb copy retains only in-frame clones and omits some. The table lists fewer than 35,000 clones, roughly 88% of them singletons. The time point was: week 23, last vaccination. The vaccine gave 300 ug of a 20-mer mutant IDH1 peptide subcutaneously per dose. The V gene's germline CDR1 is DFQATT and CDR2 SNEGSKA (reference sequence). The ends were cut back, 6 bases at V and 5 bases at J, with 11 bases in the middle. The CDR3 has 11 residues.

This sequence joins TRBV20-1 and TRBJ2-7; D remains ambiguous. Sequenced material: PBMCs, taken from a glioma patient whose treatment included an IDH1 peptide vaccine. This sequence originates from a man aged 40-49 years with glioma. The DNA of the CDR3 is TGCAGTGCATCGGGTGCTAACGAGCAGTACTTC. It translates to CSASGANEQYF.